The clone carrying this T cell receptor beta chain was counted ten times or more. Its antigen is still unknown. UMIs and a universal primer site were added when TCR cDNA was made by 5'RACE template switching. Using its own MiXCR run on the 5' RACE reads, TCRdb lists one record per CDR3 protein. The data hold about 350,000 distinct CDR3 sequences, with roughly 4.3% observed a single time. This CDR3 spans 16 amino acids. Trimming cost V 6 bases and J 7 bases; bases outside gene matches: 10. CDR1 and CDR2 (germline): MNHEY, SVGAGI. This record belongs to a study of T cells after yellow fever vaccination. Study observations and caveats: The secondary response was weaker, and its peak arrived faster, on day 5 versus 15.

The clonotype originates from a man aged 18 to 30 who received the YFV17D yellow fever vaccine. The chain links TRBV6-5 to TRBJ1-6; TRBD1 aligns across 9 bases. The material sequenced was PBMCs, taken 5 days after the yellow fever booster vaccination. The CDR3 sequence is CASSHRGQGHNSPLHF. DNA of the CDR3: TGTGCCAGCAGCCACAGGGGACAGGGACACAATTCACCCCTCCACTTT.